This paragraph reports one TCR beta chain. Its target is not known. One end of the junction varies from germline; a read error may be responsible. The CDR3 contains 12 residues. The germline CDR1 and CDR2 sequences are SQVTM and ANQGSEA. Sequencing was performed with immunoSEQ multiplex PCR; in TCRdb, only in-frame clones are kept and a portion is missing. The table includes 31,000 or so clones, roughly 89% detected once. This entry belongs to a study of T cells in localized non-small cell lung cancer. Whole-study results and caveats: Sequencing was restricted to one tumor region; therefore, heterogeneity remains possible. Prolonged overall survival went with higher T cell density in the blood.

The sample in question was peripheral blood, obtained before any cancer treatment. The receptor was derived from a female donor over 55 with stage I lung adenocarcinoma. The chain carries TRBV29-1 and TRBJ2-2, with a weak D call TRBD1 (5 bases). CDR3: CSVEGASGELFF. The CDR3, as DNA: TGCAGCGTCGAAGGGGCCTCCGGGGAGCTGTTTTTT.